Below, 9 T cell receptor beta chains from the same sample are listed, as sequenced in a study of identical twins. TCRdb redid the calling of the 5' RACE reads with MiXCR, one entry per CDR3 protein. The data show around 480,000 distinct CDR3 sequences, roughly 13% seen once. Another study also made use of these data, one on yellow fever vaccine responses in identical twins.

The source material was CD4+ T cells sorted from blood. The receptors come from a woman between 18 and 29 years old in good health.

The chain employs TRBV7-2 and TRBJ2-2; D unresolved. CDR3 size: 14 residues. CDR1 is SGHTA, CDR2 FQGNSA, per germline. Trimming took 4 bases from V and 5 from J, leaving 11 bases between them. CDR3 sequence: CASSSRRDTGELFF. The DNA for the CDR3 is TGTGCCAGCAGCTCCCGAAGAGATACCGGGGAGCTGTTTTTT.

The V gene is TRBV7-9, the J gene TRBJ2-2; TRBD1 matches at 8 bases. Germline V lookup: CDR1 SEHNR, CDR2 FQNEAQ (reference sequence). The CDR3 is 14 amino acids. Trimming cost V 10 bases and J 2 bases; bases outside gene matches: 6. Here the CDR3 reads CATTGQGNTGELFF. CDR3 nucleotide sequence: TGTGCCACCACCGGACAGGGAAACACCGGGGAGCTGTTTTTT.

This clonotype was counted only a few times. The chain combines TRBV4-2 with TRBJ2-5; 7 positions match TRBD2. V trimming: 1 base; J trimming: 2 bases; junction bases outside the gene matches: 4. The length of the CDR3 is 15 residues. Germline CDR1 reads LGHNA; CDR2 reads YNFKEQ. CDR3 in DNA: TGTGCCAGCAGCCAAGCAAGCGGGAATCAAGAGACCCAGTACTTC. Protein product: CASSQASGNQETQYF.

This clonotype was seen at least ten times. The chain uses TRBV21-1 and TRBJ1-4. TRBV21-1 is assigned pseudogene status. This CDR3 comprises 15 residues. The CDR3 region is CASSKERAFNEKLFF. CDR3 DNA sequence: TGTGCCAGCAGCAAAGAAAGAGCCTTCAATGAAAAACTGTTTTTT.

The CDR3 coding sequence is TGTGCCAGCAGCGCACACCAAGGGTTTGGCAATGAGCAGTTCTTC. Amino acid sequence: CASSAHQGFGNEQFF. The gene calls are TRBV6-4 and TRBJ2-1; D gene uncertain. Germline V CDR1 and CDR2: MRHNA, SNTAGT. The V end was cut by 6 bases, the J end by 6 bases, with 18 bases between. The CDR3 is 15 residues long.

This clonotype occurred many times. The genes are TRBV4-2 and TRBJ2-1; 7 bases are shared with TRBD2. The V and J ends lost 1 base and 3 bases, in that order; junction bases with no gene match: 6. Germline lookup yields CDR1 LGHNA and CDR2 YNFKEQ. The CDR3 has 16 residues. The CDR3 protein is CASSQVGEGHYNEQFF. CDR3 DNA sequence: TGTGCCAGCAGCCAAGTGGGGGAGGGGCACTACAATGAGCAGTTCTTC.

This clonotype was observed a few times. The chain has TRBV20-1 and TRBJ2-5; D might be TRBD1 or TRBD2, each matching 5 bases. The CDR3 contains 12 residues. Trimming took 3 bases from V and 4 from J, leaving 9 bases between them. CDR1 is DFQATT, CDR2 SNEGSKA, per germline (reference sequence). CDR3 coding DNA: TGCAGTGCTAGGGGGGTCGGAGAGACCCAGTACTTC. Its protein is CSARGVGETQYF.

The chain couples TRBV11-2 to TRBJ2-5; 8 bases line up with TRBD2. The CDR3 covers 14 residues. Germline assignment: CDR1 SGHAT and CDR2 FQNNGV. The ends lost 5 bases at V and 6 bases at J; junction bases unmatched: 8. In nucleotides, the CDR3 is TGTGCCAGCAGCCCCGCGGGGGGTGGGAAGACCCAGTACTTC. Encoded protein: CASSPAGGGKTQYF.

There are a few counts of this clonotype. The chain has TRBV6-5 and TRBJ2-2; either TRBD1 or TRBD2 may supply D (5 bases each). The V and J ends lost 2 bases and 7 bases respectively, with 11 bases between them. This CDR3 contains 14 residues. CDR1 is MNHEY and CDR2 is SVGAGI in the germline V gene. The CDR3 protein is CASSYVPGRGELFF. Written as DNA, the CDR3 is TGTGCCAGCAGTTACGTCCCGGGACGCGGGGAGCTGTTTTTT.